A single sample is the source of the 5 T cell receptor beta chains below, sequenced in a study of blood T cells in healthy people across ages. A second PCR of roughly 7 to 11 cycles used a sample-barcoded 5' primer and a J-beta primer mix. TCRdb re-derived calls from the 5' RACE reads in MiXCR, one entry per CDR3 protein. The sample holds approximately 900,000 distinct CDR3 sequences, about 44% seen once. Sequencing was carried out using blood. These receptors were collected from a man under 40 in good health.

The CDR3 nucleotides are TGTGCCAGCTCCGAGACCGTCATAGGTGGCTACACCTTC. Translation: CASSETVIGGYTF. The chain carries TRBV12-3 or TRBV12-4 and TRBJ1-2; unclear D gene. The CDR3 extends over 13 amino acids. Trimming cost V 8 bases and J 7 bases, with 17 bases left between them.

This clonotype has a handful of counts. V is TRBV27 and J is TRBJ1-4; a possible D gene is TRBD1 (5 bases). CDR1 is MNHEY, CDR2 SMNVEV, per germline (reference sequence). The CDR3 has 18 amino acids. The V and J ends lost 7 bases and 7 bases respectively, with 28 bases between them. The CDR3 nucleotides are TGTGCCAGCACGGACCCTCGTTCCGGGGCTGGTTGGCGTGAAAAACTGTTTTTT. Protein sequence: CASTDPRSGAGWREKLFF.

This clonotype was recorded a few times. The chain joins TRBV7-2 to TRBJ1-1; D is undetermined. The CDR3 totals 13 residues. Looked up from germline, CDR1 is SGHTA and CDR2 is FQGNSA. V was shortened by 4 bases and J by 3 bases, with 9 bases between the two germline ends. Here the CDR3 reads CASSSKAYTEAFF. The CDR3 DNA reads as TGTGCCAGCAGCTCTAAGGCTTACACTGAAGCTTTCTTT.

V is TRBV9 and J is TRBJ2-4, with D perhaps being TRBD1 or TRBD2 (5 bases each). Matching the DNA end better, TRBJ2-7 makes the J call doubtful. The CDR3 has 14 amino acids. The V gene's germline CDR1 is SGDLS and CDR2 YYNGEE. The CDR3 DNA sequence: TGTGCCAGCAGCACGGGACCCTCATACTACGAGCAGTACTTC. It is translated as CASSTGPSYYEQYF.

The chain is built from TRBV6-6 and TRBJ1-5, with D uncertain. This CDR3 has 14 residues. In germline, CDR1 is MNHNY, CDR2 SVGAGI (reference sequence). V lost 2 bases, J lost 11 bases, and 16 bases lay in between. CDR3 protein: CASSYDGVSQAQHF. In DNA form, the CDR3 reads TGTGCCAGCAGTTACGACGGCGTTAGCCAGGCCCAGCATTTT.